The 18 T cell receptor beta chains below come from one sample, sequenced in a study of T cell changes during pregnancy in multiple sclerosis (dated by TCRdb to between 2019 and 2020). The library was generated by the immunoSEQ multiplex PCR assay. In its TCRdb copy, this immuneACCESS table keeps in-frame sequences only and misses some clones. Where compared with another copy, unresolved V genes explain less than half of these, and the others have no known cause. Here the sample has 49,000 or so clones; approximately 90% occur a single time. The top ten clones comprise around 0.4% of the sample. Material: CD4+ T cells from peripheral blood mononuclear cells, obtained in the second trimester of pregnancy. These receptors came from a female donor in good health, enrolled as a control in a pregnancy study.

The chain links TRBV5-6 to TRBJ2-1; 11 positions match TRBD2. The germline gives CDR1 SGHDT, CDR2 YYEEEE. This CDR3 is 16 amino acids long. V lost 4 bases to trimming and J lost 4 bases; unmatched junction nucleotides: 7. DNA for the CDR3: TGTGCCAGCAGCCAGTCACTAGCGGGGGAGTACAATGAGCAGTTCTTC. Translated, it gives CASSQSLAGEYNEQFF.

The CDR3 nucleotides are TGTGCCAGCAGCTTACAGGATCCAAAGTATGGCTACACCTTC. Protein sequence: CASSLQDPKYGYTF. This sequence joins TRBV7-9 and TRBJ1-2, with unresolved D. The CDR3 length is 14 residues. V was shortened by 2 bases and J by 5 bases, with 12 bases between the two germline ends. CDR1 and CDR2 (germline): SEHNR, FQNEAQ (reference sequence).

This sequence joins TRBV7-9 and TRBJ1-1; D not resolved. Germline V gene sequence: CDR1 SEHNR, CDR2 FQNEAQ (reference sequence). CDR3 length: 14 residues. V was cut by 6 bases and J by 0 bases, with 11 bases left in between. CDR3 bases: TGTGCCAGCAGTCCTTTTGCTATGAACACTGAAGCTTTCTTT. Protein: CASSPFAMNTEAFF.

The V gene is TRBV2, the J gene TRBJ1-4; D might be TRBD1 (5 bases). This CDR3 comprises 15 residues. The V end was cut by 10 bases, the J end by 4 bases, with 19 bases between. The germline V gene encodes CDR1 SNHLY and CDR2 FYNNEI. CDR3 nucleotides: TGTGCCACCCTTAGATCGTGGGGGGGTAATGAAAAACTGTTTTTT. It translates to CATLRSWGGNEKLFF.

The chain uses TRBV7-2 and TRBJ2-7; D perhaps matches TRBD1 (5 bases). CDR1 is SGHTA, CDR2 FQGNSA, per germline. The CDR3 is 14 residues long. Between the trimmed V and J ends, which lost 1 base and 2 bases, there was a span of 9 bases. This CDR3 is CASSLETGAYEQYF. CDR3 coding DNA: TGTGCCAGCAGCTTAGAAACAGGAGCCTACGAGCAGTACTTC. The entire variable domain, with the rest obtained from reference TRBV7-2 and TRBJ2-7, is as follows: GAGVSQSPSNKVTEKGKDVELRCDPISGHTALYWYRQSLGQGLEFLIYFQGNSAPDKSGLPSDRFSAERTGGSVSTLTIQRTQQEDSAVYLCASSLETGAYEQYFGPGTRLTVT.

The V and J genes are TRBV7-3 and TRBJ2-5; tentatively, D is TRBD1 (5 bases). CDR1 and CDR2 (germline): SGHTA, FQGTGA. The V end was cut by 5 bases, the J end by 2 bases, with 12 bases between. The CDR3 is 14 residues long. CDR3 amino acids: CASSTTGPQETQYF. The CDR3 nucleotides are TGTGCCAGCAGCACAACAGGACCTCAAGAGACCCAGTACTTC.

The genes are TRBV4-3 and TRBJ2-1; possible D gene TRBD2, 5 bases. Germline V CDR1 and CDR2: LGHNA, YSLEER. The CDR3 sequence is 14 residues long. V dropped 4 bases and J dropped 7 bases, with 14 bases sitting between them. The CDR3 is CASSPGLRLNEQFF. DNA for the CDR3: TGCGCCAGCAGCCCTGGACTGAGGTTGAATGAGCAGTTCTTC.

J is TRBJ2-7 and V is TRBV14, with TRBD2 identical over 7 bases. The V and J ends lost 4 bases and 3 bases, in that order; junction bases with no gene match: 9. Germline assignment: CDR1 SGHDN and CDR2 FVKESK. CDR3 length: 15 amino acids. CDR3 nucleotides: TGTGCCAGCAGCCTCCGTTTGGGGGGGGACTACGAGCAGTACTTC. Translating gives CASSLRLGGDYEQYF.

The chain carries TRBV2 and TRBJ1-2, with D perhaps TRBD1 (5 bases). There are 13 residues in the CDR3. Trimming took 8 bases from V and 1 from J, leaving 11 bases between them. Germline CDR1 reads SNHLY; CDR2 reads FYNNEI. The CDR3 DNA is TGTGCCAGCGGAGACAGCTTTAACTATGGCTACACCTTC. Protein product: CASGDSFNYGYTF.

The V call is TRBV7-2, the J call TRBJ1-5; D is perhaps TRBD1 (5 bases). Deletions cut 3 bases from V and 6 bases from J, with 12 bases between. This CDR3 region has 14 residues. Germline V gives CDR1 SGHTA, CDR2 FQGNSA. The CDR3, as DNA: TGTGCCAGCAGCTTCGGGGGGGATGCTCAGCCCCAGCATTTT. Translation: CASSFGGDAQPQHF.

The chain carries TRBV19 and TRBJ1-5; 10 nucleotides align to TRBD1. Germline trimming cut 5 bases from V and 7 bases from J; bases unmatched to any gene: 8. This CDR3 has 15 amino acids. The germline gives CDR1 LNHDA, CDR2 SQIVND (reference sequence). CDR3 DNA: TGTGCCAGTAGTGCCGGACAGGGGGTTGGACAGCCCCAGCATTTT. Its translation is CASSAGQGVGQPQHF. Full variable domain (remainder filled in from reference TRBV19 and TRBJ1-5): DGGITQSPKYLFRKEGQNVTLSCEQNLNHDAMYWYRQDPGQGLRLIYYSQIVNDFQKGDIAEGYSVSREKKESFPLTVTSAQKNPTAFYLCASSAGQGVGQPQHFGDGTRLSIL.

The CDR3 region has the DNA TGCGCCAGCAGCTTGACCCCTGGACAGTCCACCGGGGAGCTGTTTTTT. It translates to CASSLTPGQSTGELFF. This chain links TRBV5-1 with TRBJ2-2, with TRBD1 as a possible D gene (6 bases). V was trimmed by 1 base and J by 4 bases, leaving 14 bases between them. Germline V gene lookup returns CDR1 SGHRS and CDR2 YFSETQ. This CDR3 comprises 16 residues.

This clone was picked up one time. The chain is built from TRBV7-9 and TRBJ2-3; 8 bases are a match to TRBD1. The germline gives CDR1 SEHNR, CDR2 FQNEAQ (reference sequence). CDR3 length: 13 amino acids. V shed 2 bases and J 9 bases; nucleotides not matched to a gene: 4. CDR3 coding DNA: TGTGCCAGCAGCTTAACGACAGGGGACACGCAGTATTTT. Translation: CASSLTTGDTQYF.

The chain recombines TRBV27 with TRBJ1-5; a weak D match, TRBD1 (6 bases). In germline, CDR1 is MNHEY, CDR2 SMNVEV (reference sequence). The V end lost 4 bases, the J end lost 4 bases, and 17 bases lay between the germline ends. The CDR3 sequence is 16 residues long. The CDR3 DNA reads as TGTGCCAGCAGTTCACCCATCAGGGGCCGGAATCAGCCCCAGCATTTT. Protein: CASSSPIRGRNQPQHF.

The chain links TRBV5-1 to TRBJ2-5; 8 nucleotides match TRBD1. The CDR3 consists of 15 residues. V shed 1 base and J 5 bases; nucleotides not matched to a gene: 7. Germline V gene lookup returns CDR1 SGHRS and CDR2 YFSETQ. The CDR3 here is CASSLWQGAIETQYF. CDR3 coding DNA: TGCGCCAGCAGCTTGTGGCAGGGGGCTATCGAGACCCAGTACTTC.

This chain connects TRBV9 to TRBJ1-5; no clear D. Germline loops: CDR1 SGDLS, CDR2 YYNGEE. Deletions cut 3 bases from V and 0 bases from J, with 7 bases between. There are 14 residues in the CDR3. The CDR3 nucleotides are TGTGCCAGCAGCGAAGCGATTAGCAATCAGCCCCAGCATTTT. Amino acids: CASSEAISNQPQHF.

The chain is built from TRBV5-6 and TRBJ1-2, with 8 bases fitting TRBD1. The CDR3 has 13 residues. J lost 7 bases, V lost 1 base, and 3 bases had no gene match. CDR1 and CDR2 (germline): SGHDT, YYEEEE. CDR3 region: CASSLTGGFGYTF. DNA for the CDR3: TGTGCCAGCAGCTTGACAGGGGGATTTGGCTACACCTTC.

The V call is TRBV25-1, the J call TRBJ1-3, with D possibly TRBD1 on 5 matching bases. Germline V CDR1 and CDR2: MGHDK, SYGVNS. V lost 1 base and J 0 bases, leaving 13 bases between the germline ends. The CDR3 is 17 residues long. The CDR3, as DNA: TGTGCCAGCAGTGAATTGGGGGGGGTCATCTCTGGAAACACCATATATTTT. It yields the protein CASSELGGVISGNTIYF.